The rows below give T cell receptor beta chains drawn from one sample of a study of T cell repertoires in cytomegalovirus infection. Each CDR3 protein is one row after TCRdb ran MiXCR on the reads. The top ten hold 2.8% of the sample, which has about 740,000 distinct CDR3 sequences, roughly a third seen once. Sample: PBMCs. The receptor source for this set is a human donor in good health (CMV status not recorded). Some clones in this sample may be carry-over from other donors' samples. CDR3s include the opening cysteine and the closing phenylalanine or tryptophan. The order of the fields is J gene, clone size, D gene, V gene, CDR3 protein, CDR3 DNA. A D gene is named only where the DNA matches it firmly. The listing skips clone size in some rows; elsewhere it reads once, few, many or a size class.

J gene: TRBJ2-7
clone size: .
D gene: TRBD2
V gene: TRBV12-3/TRBV12-4
CDR3 protein: CASSLGPSGGANEQYF
CDR3 DNA: TGTGCCAGCAGTTTAGGGCCTAGCGGGGGGGCCAACGAGCAGTACTTC

J gene: TRBJ2-2
clone size: few
D gene: TRBD2
V gene: TRBV7-2
CDR3 protein: CASSLTRAGGRAGELFF
CDR3 DNA: TGTGCCAGCAGCCTGACACGAGCGGGAGGGCGGGCCGGGGAGCTGTTTTTT

J gene: TRBJ1-1
clone size: .
D gene: .
V gene: TRBV29-1
CDR3 protein: CSVEVQMNTEAFF
CDR3 DNA: TGCAGCGTTGAGGTACAGATGAACACTGAAGCTTTCTTT

J gene: TRBJ1-2
clone size: .
D gene: .
V gene: TRBV2
CDR3 protein: CASSEAGGGVAGYTF
CDR3 DNA: TGTGCCAGCAGTGAAGCGGGTGGAGGGGTGGCTGGCTACACCTTC

J gene: TRBJ1-1
clone size: .
D gene: TRBD1
V gene: TRBV28
CDR3 protein: CASSPHVGGYTEAFF
CDR3 DNA: TGTGCCAGCAGTCCCCATGTAGGGGGCTATACTGAAGCTTTCTTT

J gene: TRBJ1-1
clone size: few
D gene: .
V gene: TRBV6-5
CDR3 protein: CASIRLGAEAFF
CDR3 DNA: TGTGCCAGCATTCGGCTTGGCGCTGAAGCTTTCTTT

J gene: TRBJ1-5
clone size: .
D gene: TRBD1
V gene: TRBV12-3/TRBV12-4
CDR3 protein: CASRKEGAGNQPQHF
CDR3 DNA: TGTGCCAGCAGAAAAGAGGGGGCCGGCAATCAGCCCCAGCATTTT

J gene: TRBJ1-2
clone size: .
D gene: .
V gene: TRBV2
CDR3 protein: CASSVKDLEGYGYTF
CDR3 DNA: TGTGCCAGCAGCGTTAAAGACCTTGAGGGGTATGGCTACACCTTC

J gene: TRBJ2-7
clone size: .
D gene: TRBD1
V gene: TRBV29-1
CDR3 protein: CSVVTGGGEQYF
CDR3 DNA: TGCAGCGTCGTCACAGGGGGCGGCGAGCAGTACTTC

J gene: TRBJ1-1
clone size: many
D gene: .
V gene: TRBV7-2
CDR3 protein: CASSLKGGTEAFF
CDR3 DNA: TGTGCCAGCAGCCTAAAGGGAGGAACTGAAGCTTTCTTT

J gene: TRBJ2-1
clone size: few
D gene: .
V gene: TRBV10-2
CDR3 protein: CASSDTHSYNEQFF
CDR3 DNA: TGCGCCAGCAGTGACACTCACTCCTACAATGAGCAGTTCTTC

J gene: TRBJ2-3
clone size: many
D gene: TRBD2
V gene: TRBV6-2/TRBV6-3
CDR3 protein: CASRRLAGMSDTQYF
CDR3 DNA: TGTGCCAGCAGACGACTAGCGGGAATGTCAGATACGCAGTATTTT

J gene: TRBJ2-3
clone size: .
D gene: TRBD2
V gene: TRBV29-1
CDR3 protein: CSVEAQRSGRGRDTQYF
CDR3 DNA: TGCAGCGTTGAAGCCCAAAGGAGCGGGAGGGGTAGAGATACGCAGTATTTT

J gene: TRBJ1-6
clone size: few
D gene: .
V gene: TRBV20-1
CDR3 protein: CSASPGGVSPLHF
CDR3 DNA: TGCAGTGCTAGCCCCGGGGGCGTTTCACCCCTCCACTTT

J gene: TRBJ2-5
clone size: few
D gene: TRBD1
V gene: TRBV28
CDR3 protein: CASSLRSTGRISETQYF
CDR3 DNA: TGTGCCAGCAGTTTACGATCGACAGGGCGTATATCAGAGACCCAGTACTTC

J gene: TRBJ2-1
clone size: .
D gene: .
V gene: TRBV6-5
CDR3 protein: CASSYSIDRPKDNEQFF
CDR3 DNA: TGTGCCAGCAGTTACTCTATAGACAGGCCAAAGGACAATGAGCAGTTCTTC

J gene: TRBJ2-1
clone size: few
D gene: TRBD2
V gene: TRBV11-2
CDR3 protein: CASSLSTSGNNEQFF
CDR3 DNA: TGTGCCAGCAGCTTATCGACTAGCGGAAACAATGAGCAGTTCTTC

J gene: TRBJ2-1
clone size: few
D gene: .
V gene: TRBV24-1
CDR3 protein: CATSDSSPRLTDNEQFF
CDR3 DNA: TGTGCCACCAGTGATTCGAGTCCCCGGCTAACCGACAATGAGCAGTTCTTC

J gene: TRBJ1-1
clone size: few
D gene: .
V gene: TRBV6-5
CDR3 protein: CASSGTGRIKGTEAFF
CDR3 DNA: TGTGCCAGCAGTGGAACAGGGAGGATTAAGGGAACTGAAGCTTTCTTT

J gene: TRBJ2-2
clone size: .
D gene: .
V gene: TRBV2
CDR3 protein: CASAQGLRNTGELFF
CDR3 DNA: TGTGCCAGCGCACAGGGCCTTAGGAACACCGGGGAGCTGTTTTTT

J gene: TRBJ2-2
clone size: .
D gene: TRBD2
V gene: TRBV12-3/TRBV12-4
CDR3 protein: CASSFGGGGKGGELFF
CDR3 DNA: TGTGCCAGCAGTTTTGGGGGGGGGGGAAAGGGCGGGGAGCTGTTTTTT

J gene: TRBJ1-5
clone size: few
D gene: .
V gene: TRBV7-3
CDR3 protein: CASSLHSDQPQHF
CDR3 DNA: TGTGCCAGCAGCTTGCACAGTGATCAGCCCCAGCATTTT

J gene: TRBJ1-3
clone size: .
D gene: .
V gene: TRBV6-1
CDR3 protein: CASSNGHPSSGNTIYF
CDR3 DNA: TGTGCCAGCAGTAACGGACACCCGAGCTCTGGAAACACCATATATTTT

J gene: TRBJ1-2
clone size: few
D gene: .
V gene: TRBV6-5
CDR3 protein: CASRTWTDYGYTF
CDR3 DNA: TGTGCCAGCAGGACTTGGACAGACTATGGCTACACCTTC

J gene: TRBJ2-1
clone size: .
D gene: TRBD2
V gene: TRBV7-2
CDR3 protein: CAISPARREGRNEQFF
CDR3 DNA: TGTGCCATCAGCCCCGCCCGGCGGGAGGGCCGCAATGAGCAGTTCTTC

J gene: TRBJ1-1
clone size: .
D gene: .
V gene: TRBV19
CDR3 protein: CASSRGRNLNTEAFF
CDR3 DNA: TGTGCCAGTAGTCGAGGACGGAACCTGAACACTGAAGCTTTCTTT

J gene: TRBJ1-1
clone size: .
D gene: TRBD1
V gene: TRBV20-1
CDR3 protein: CSARSARDRVSEAFF
CDR3 DNA: TGCAGTGCTAGATCTGCTCGGGACAGGGTATCCGAAGCTTTCTTT